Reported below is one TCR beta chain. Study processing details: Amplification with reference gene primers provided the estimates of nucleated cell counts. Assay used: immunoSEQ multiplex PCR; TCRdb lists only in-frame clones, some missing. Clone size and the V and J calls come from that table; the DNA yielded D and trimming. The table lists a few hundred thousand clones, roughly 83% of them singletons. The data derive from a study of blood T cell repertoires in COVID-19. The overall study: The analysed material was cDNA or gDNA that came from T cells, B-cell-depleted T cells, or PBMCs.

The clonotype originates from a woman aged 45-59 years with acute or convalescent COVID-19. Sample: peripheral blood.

CDR3 nucleotides: TGTGCCAGTTTCGACAGGCTGTATGGCTACACCTTC. Its translation is CASFDRLYGYTF. V and J are TRBV19 and TRBJ1-2, with D tentatively TRBD1 (6 bases). CDR1 LNHDA and CDR2 SQIVND come from the germline V gene (reference sequence). This CDR3 is 12 amino acids long. V gave up 8 bases and J gave up 5 bases, with 12 bases separating them.